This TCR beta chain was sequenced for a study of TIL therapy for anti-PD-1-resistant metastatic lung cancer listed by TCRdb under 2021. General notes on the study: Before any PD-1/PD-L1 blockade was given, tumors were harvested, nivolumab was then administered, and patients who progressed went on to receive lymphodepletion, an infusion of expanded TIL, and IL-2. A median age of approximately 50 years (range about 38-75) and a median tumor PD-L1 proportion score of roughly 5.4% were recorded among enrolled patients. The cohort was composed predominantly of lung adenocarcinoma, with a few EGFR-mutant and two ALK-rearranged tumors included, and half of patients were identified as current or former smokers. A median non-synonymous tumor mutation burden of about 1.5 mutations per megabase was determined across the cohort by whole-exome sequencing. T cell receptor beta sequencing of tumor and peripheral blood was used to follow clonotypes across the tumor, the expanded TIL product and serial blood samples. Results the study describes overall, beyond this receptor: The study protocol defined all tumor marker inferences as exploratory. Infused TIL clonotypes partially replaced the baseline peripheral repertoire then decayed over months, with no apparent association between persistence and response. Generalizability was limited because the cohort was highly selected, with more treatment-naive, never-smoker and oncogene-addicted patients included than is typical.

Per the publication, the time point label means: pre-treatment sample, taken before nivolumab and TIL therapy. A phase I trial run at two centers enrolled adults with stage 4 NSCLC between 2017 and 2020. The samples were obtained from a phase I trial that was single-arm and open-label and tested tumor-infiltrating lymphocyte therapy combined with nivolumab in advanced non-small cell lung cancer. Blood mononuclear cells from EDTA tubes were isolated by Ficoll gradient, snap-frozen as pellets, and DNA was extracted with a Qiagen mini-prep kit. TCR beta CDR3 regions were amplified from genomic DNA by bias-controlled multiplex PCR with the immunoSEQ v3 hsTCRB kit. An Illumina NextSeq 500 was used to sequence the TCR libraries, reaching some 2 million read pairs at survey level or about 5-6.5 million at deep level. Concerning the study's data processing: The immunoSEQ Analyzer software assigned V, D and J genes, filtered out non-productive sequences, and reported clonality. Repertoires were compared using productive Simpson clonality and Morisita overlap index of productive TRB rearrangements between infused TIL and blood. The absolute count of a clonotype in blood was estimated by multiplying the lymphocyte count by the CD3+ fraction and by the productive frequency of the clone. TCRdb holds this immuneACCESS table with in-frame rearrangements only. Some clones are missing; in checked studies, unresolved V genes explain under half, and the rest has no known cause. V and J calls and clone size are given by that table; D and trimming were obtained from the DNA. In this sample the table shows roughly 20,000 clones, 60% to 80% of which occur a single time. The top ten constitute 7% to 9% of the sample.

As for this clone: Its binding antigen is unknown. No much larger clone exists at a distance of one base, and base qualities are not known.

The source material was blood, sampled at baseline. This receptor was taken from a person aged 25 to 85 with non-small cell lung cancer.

Read as DNA, the sequence is TGTGCCAGCAGCTCACGTCCACCCACCATATATTTT. It codes for CASSSRPPTIYF. Recombination joined TRBV11-2 with TRBJ1-3; the D gene remains uncertain. In the germline V gene, CDR1 corresponds to SGHAT and CDR2 to FQNNGV. The CDR3 numbers 12 residues from cysteine through phenylalanine. Only the CDR3 portion is preserved as DNA: 36 bases, with reading frame beginning at the first base. Trimming removed 4 bases from V and 9 bases from J, leaving 10 bases between the germline ends.